This TCR beta chain was recorded in a study of technical replicates of blood from several donors. Sequencing was performed with immunoSEQ multiplex PCR; in TCRdb, only in-frame clones are kept and a portion is missing. The sample consists of over 10,000 clones, roughly 79% of them appearing once. The V gene end was trimmed by 1 base and the J gene end by 0 bases; junction bases not matched to a gene: 11. The CDR3 length is 18 residues. In germline, CDR1 is SGHVS, CDR2 FQNEAQ. The sequencing input was PBMCs. The receptor comes from a human donor in good health. J is TRBJ2-7 and V is TRBV7-8; 8 positions agree with TRBD1. The DNA for the CDR3 is TGTGCCAGCAGCTTAGGAGCGGCCCGGACAGGGAGCTCCTACGAGCAGTACTTC. Amino acid sequence: CASSLGAARTGSSYEQYF.